The 17 T cell receptor beta chains below come from one sample, sequenced in a study of blood T cell repertoires in COVID-19. TCRdb keeps only in-frame clones here, not all; method: immunoSEQ multiplex PCR. Here the sample spans some 150,000 clones, roughly nine tenths being singletons. Sequences were obtained from peripheral blood. These receptors originate from a man over 45 with acute or convalescent COVID-19.

This clone was detected only a few times. This chain connects TRBV7-6 to TRBJ2-2; tentatively, D is TRBD2 (5 bases). Trimming left V 4 bases short and J 0 bases short, with 12 bases between. CDR1 and CDR2 from the germline V gene are SGHVS and FNYEAQ. CDR3 size: 16 residues. The CDR3 spells CASSSRPGTNTGELFF. For the CDR3, the DNA is TGTGCCAGCAGCTCTCGTCCCGGGACGAACACCGGGGAGCTGTTTTTT.

The genes are TRBV15 and TRBJ2-7; 7 bases agree with TRBD1. The germline CDR1 and CDR2 sequences are LNHNV and YYDKDF (reference sequence). The CDR3 length is 14 residues. J lost 2 bases, V lost 1 base, and 2 bases had no gene match. The CDR3 DNA reads as TGTGCCACCAGCAGAGGACAGGGCCCCTACGAGCAGTACGTC. The encoded protein is CATSRGQGPYEQYV.

This rearrangement joins TRBV25-1 to TRBJ2-2; weak D call: TRBD2 (5 bases). CDR3 length: 14 residues. Deletions cut 0 bases from V and 5 bases from J, with 7 bases between. Germline CDR1 is MGHDK and CDR2 is SYGVNS. Written as DNA, the CDR3 is TGTGCCAGCAGTGAATATGAGGGAACCGGGGAGCTGTTTTTT. Translation gives CASSEYEGTGELFF.

This chain joins TRBV28 and TRBJ2-5; 9 positions agree with TRBD1. J was trimmed by 4 bases and V by 5 bases; bases with no gene match: 5. The length of the CDR3 is 14 residues. Germline CDR1 and CDR2: MDHEN and SYDVKM. The CDR3: CASSRDRVAETQYF. As DNA, the CDR3 is TGTGCCAGCAGTAGGGACAGGGTCGCAGAGACCCAGTACTTC.

The chain uses TRBV7-6 and TRBJ2-1; 10 bases are shared with TRBD1. CDR1 and CDR2 from the germline V gene are SGHVS and FNYEAQ. There are 16 residues in the CDR3. The V and J ends lost 5 bases and 9 bases, in that order; junction bases with no gene match: 13. The DNA for the CDR3 is TGTGCCAGCAGCCCCACCAGCGACAGGGGGCATACTGAGCAGTTCTTC. Amino acid sequence: CASSPTSDRGHTEQFF.

V is TRBV21-1 and J is TRBJ2-7; whether TRBD1, the table's D call, matches the DNA was not checked. TRBV21-1 has pseudogene status. The length of the CDR3 is 17 residues. The CDR3 sequence is CASSSGQGASSGYEQYV. DNA for the CDR3: TGTGCCAGCAGCAGTGGACAGGGGGCTTCTAGTGGCTACGAGCAGTACGTC.

V and J are TRBV30 and TRBJ2-3, with D possibly matching TRBD1 (5 bases). The CDR3 spans 14 residues. The germline CDR1 and CDR2 sequences are GTSNPN and SVGIG (reference sequence). V was trimmed by 0 bases and J by 5 bases, leaving 12 bases between them. The CDR3 region is CAWSVPNRIDTQYF. The CDR3 DNA reads as TGTGCCTGGAGTGTACCGAACAGGATAGATACGCAGTATTTT.

This clone has just a few counts. The V and J genes are TRBV4-1 and TRBJ1-5; no reliable D call. From germline, CDR1 is MGHRA and CDR2 YSYEKL. V was pared by 2 bases and J by 3 bases, with 11 bases between. This CDR3 is built from 15 residues. The CDR3 nucleotides are TGCGCCAGCAGCCAACAAACGGGGTACAATCAGCCCCAGCATTTT. Protein product: CASSQQTGYNQPQHF.

The rearrangement links TRBV28 to TRBJ1-2; D not resolved. The V gene lost 4 bases and the J gene lost 3 bases, with 15 bases spanning the gap. CDR1 and CDR2 (germline): MDHEN, SYDVKM. The CDR3 spans 15 residues. CDR3 DNA: TGTGCCAGCAGTTCGCCAGGTTGGGCCTACTATGGCTACACCTTC. As protein: CASSSPGWAYYGYTF.

The rearrangement joins TRBV7-9 to TRBJ2-3; D remains unclear. CDR3 length: 12 amino acids. The V gene lost 2 bases and the J gene lost 6 bases, with 6 bases spanning the gap. Germline loops: CDR1 SEHNR, CDR2 FQNEAQ (reference sequence). The CDR3 region is CASSLRADTQYF. The CDR3 DNA sequence: TGTGCCAGCAGCTTACGCGCCGATACGCAGTATTTT.

The chain is built from TRBV29-1 and TRBJ1-1, with TRBD1 matching over 7 bases. Germline loops: CDR1 SQVTM, CDR2 ANQGSEA. The CDR3 totals 12 residues. The junction had 5 bases not matched to a gene; V was cut back by 7 bases and J by 3 bases. The CDR3 region has the DNA TGCAGCGCAAACAGGGGACACACTGAAGCTTTCTTT. It is translated as CSANRGHTEAFF.

The chain links TRBV4-3 to TRBJ2-1; perhaps TRBD2 as D (7 bases). V lost 0 bases and J 4 bases, leaving 16 bases between the germline ends. CDR1 and CDR2 (germline): LGHNA, YSLEER. The CDR3 is made up of 17 amino acids. The CDR3 spells CASSQDRGGGRYNEQFF. Written as DNA, the CDR3 is TGCGCCAGCAGCCAAGATCGAGGCGGGGGCCGATACAATGAGCAGTTCTTC.

The chain carries TRBV7-9 and TRBJ1-5; D is unresolved. The CDR3 loop spans 14 amino acids. V was trimmed by 5 bases and J by 7 bases, leaving 15 bases between them. The germline V gene has CDR1 SEHNR and CDR2 FQNEAQ (reference sequence). The CDR3 nucleotides are TGTGCCAGCAGCCTACCCGGGGTCGGACAGCCCCAGCATTTT. The encoded protein is CASSLPGVGQPQHF. The entire variable domain, with the rest obtained from reference TRBV7-9 and TRBJ1-5, is as follows: DTGVSQNPRHKITKRGQNVTFRCDPISEHNRLYWYRQTLGQGPEFLTYFQNEAQLEKSRLLSDRFSAERPKGSFSTLEIQRTEQGDSAMYLCASSLPGVGQPQHFGDGTRLSIL.

J is TRBJ2-3 and V is TRBV6-6; TRBD2 agrees at 10 bases. The CDR3 has 20 residues. V trimming: 5 bases; J trimming: 3 bases; junction bases outside the gene matches: 20. CDR1 MNHNY and CDR2 SVGAGI come from the germline V gene (reference sequence). The CDR3 reads CASSPSGASGGFRGTDTQYF. DNA of the CDR3: TGTGCCAGCAGTCCGTCCGGGGCTAGCGGGGGCTTCCGGGGTACAGATACGCAGTATTTT.

The V gene is TRBV6-4, the J gene TRBJ2-3; possible D gene TRBD2, 6 bases. V gave up 0 bases and J gave up 5 bases, with 12 bases separating them. The CDR3 has 15 residues. The germline gives CDR1 MRHNA, CDR2 SNTAGT. CDR3 coding DNA: TGTGCCAGCAGTGACTCGGCGGGAAGACGAGATACGCAGTATTTT. Protein product: CASSDSAGRRDTQYF.

This clone has just one count. This chain links TRBV5-1 with TRBJ1-1; D gene uncertain. The CDR3 consists of 13 residues. Between the trimmed V and J ends, which lost 4 bases and 0 bases, there was a span of 7 bases. CDR1 SGHRS and CDR2 YFSETQ come from the germline V gene. CDR3 nucleotide sequence: TGCGCCAGCAGCGCGGGAATGAACACTGAAGCTTTCTTT. Its translation is CASSAGMNTEAFF.

The chain links TRBV2 to TRBJ1-2; tentatively, D is TRBD1 (6 bases). The CDR3 extends over 14 amino acids. The germline CDR1 and CDR2 sequences are SNHLY and FYNNEI. Trimming took 1 base from V and 4 from J, leaving 10 bases between them. This chain's CDR3 is CASSEEQGPYGYTF. CDR3 coding DNA: TGTGCCAGCAGTGAAGAGCAGGGGCCCTATGGCTACACCTTC.